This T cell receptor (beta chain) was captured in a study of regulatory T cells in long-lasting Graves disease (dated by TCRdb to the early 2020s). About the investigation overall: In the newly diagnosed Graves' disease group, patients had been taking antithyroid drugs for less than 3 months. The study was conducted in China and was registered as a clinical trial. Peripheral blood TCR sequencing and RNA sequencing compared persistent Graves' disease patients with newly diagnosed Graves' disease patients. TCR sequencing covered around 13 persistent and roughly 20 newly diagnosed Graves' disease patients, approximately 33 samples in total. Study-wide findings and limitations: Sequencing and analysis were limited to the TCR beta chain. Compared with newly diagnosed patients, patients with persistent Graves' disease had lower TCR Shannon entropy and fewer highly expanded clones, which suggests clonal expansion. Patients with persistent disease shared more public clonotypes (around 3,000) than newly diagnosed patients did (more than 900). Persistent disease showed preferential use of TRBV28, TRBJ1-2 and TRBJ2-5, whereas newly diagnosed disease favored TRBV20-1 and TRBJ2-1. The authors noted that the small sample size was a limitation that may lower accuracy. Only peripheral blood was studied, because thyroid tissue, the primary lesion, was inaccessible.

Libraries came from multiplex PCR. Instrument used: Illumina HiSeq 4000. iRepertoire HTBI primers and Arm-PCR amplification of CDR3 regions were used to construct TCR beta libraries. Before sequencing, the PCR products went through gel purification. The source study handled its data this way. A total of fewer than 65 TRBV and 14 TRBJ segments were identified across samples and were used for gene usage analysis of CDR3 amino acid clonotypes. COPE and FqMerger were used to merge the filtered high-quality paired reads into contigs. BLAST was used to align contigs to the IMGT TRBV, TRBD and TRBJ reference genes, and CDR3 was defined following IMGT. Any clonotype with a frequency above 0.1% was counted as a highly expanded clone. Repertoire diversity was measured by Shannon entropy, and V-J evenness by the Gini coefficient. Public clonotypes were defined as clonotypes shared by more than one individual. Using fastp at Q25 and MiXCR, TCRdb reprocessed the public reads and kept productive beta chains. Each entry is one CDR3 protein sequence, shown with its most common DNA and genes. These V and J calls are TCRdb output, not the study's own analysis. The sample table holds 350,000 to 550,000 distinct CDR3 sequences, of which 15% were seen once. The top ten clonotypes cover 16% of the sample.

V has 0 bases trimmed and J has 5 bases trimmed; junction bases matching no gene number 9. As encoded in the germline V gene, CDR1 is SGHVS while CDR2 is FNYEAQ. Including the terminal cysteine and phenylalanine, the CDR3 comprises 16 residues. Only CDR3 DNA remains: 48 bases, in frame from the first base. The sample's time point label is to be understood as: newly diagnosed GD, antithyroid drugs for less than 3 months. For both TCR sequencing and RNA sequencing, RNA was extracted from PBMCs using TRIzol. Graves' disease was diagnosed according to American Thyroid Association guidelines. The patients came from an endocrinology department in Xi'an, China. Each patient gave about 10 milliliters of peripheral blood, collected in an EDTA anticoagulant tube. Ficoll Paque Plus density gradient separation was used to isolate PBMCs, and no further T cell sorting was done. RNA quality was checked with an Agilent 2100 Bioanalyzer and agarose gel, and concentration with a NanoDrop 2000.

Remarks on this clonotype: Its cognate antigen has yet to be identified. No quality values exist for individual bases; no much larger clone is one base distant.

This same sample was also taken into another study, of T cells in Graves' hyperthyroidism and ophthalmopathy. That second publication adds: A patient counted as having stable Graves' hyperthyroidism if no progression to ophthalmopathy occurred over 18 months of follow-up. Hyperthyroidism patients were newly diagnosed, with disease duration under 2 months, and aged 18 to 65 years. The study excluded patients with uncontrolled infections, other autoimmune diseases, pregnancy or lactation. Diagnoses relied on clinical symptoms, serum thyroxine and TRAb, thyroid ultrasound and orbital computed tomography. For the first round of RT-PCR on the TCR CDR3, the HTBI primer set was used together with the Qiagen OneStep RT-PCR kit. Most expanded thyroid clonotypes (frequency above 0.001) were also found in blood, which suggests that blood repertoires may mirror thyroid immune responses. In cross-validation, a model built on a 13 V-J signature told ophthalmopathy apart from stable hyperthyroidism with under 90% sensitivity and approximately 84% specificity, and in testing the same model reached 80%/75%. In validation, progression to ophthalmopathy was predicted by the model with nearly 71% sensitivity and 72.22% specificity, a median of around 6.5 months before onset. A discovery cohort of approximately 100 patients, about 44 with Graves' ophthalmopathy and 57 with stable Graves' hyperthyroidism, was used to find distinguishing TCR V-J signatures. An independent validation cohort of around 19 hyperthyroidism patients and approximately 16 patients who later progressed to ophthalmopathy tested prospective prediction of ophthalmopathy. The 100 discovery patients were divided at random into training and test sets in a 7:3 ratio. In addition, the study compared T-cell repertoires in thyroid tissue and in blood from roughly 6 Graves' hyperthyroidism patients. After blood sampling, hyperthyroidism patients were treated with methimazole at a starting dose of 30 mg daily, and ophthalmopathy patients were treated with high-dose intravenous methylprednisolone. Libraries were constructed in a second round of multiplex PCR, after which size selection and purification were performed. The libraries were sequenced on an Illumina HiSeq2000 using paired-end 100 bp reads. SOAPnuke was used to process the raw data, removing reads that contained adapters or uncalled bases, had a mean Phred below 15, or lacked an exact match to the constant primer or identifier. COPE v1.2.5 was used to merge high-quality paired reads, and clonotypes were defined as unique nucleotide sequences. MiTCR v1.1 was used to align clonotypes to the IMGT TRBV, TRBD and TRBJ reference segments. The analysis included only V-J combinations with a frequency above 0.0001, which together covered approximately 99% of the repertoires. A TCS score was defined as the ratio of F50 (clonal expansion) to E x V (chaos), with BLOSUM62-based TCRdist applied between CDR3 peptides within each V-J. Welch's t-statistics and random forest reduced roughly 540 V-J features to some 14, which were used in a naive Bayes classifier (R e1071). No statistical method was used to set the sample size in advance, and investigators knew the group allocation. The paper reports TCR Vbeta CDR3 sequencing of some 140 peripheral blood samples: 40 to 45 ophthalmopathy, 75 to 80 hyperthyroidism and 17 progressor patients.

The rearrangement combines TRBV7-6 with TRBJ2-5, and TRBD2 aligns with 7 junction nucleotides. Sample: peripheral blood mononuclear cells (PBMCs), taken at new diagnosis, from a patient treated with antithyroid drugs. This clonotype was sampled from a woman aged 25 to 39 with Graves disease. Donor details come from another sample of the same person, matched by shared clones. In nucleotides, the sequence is TGTGCCAGCAGCTTAGCAGTGGGAGGGCCGGGGGAGACCCAGTACTTC. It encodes CASSLAVGGPGETQYF. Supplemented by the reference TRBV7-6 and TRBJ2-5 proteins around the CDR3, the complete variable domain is GAGVSQSPRYKVTKRGQDVALRCDPISGHVSLYWYRQALGQGPEFLTYFNYEAQQDKSGLPNDRFSAERPEGSISTLTIQRTEQRDSAMYRCASSLAVGGPGETQYFGPGTRLLVL.